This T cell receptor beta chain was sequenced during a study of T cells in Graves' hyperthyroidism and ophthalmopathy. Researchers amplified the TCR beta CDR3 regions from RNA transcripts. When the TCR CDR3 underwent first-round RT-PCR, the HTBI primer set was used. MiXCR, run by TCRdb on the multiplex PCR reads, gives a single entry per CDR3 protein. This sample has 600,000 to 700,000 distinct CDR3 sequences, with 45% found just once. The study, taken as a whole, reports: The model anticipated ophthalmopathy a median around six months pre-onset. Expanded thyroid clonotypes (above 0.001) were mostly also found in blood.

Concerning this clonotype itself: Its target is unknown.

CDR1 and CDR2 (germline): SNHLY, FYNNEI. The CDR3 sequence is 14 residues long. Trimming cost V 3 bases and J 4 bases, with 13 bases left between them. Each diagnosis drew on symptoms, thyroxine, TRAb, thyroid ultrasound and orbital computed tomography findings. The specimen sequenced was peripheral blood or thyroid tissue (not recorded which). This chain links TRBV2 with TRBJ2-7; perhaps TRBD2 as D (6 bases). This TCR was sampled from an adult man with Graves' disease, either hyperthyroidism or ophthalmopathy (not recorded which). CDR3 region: CASSEGGGLYEQYF. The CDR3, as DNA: TGTGCCAGCAGTGAGGGGGGAGGCCTATACGAGCAGTACTTC.